Below are 14 T cell receptor beta chains sequenced from a single sample in a study of identical twins. A single record per CDR3 protein comes from TCRdb applying MiXCR to the 5' RACE reads. The data show around 650,000 distinct CDR3 sequences, with less than 9% seen just once and 1.5% to 2% held by the top ten. This same sample was also part of a study on yellow fever vaccine responses in identical twins.

Sequenced input: PBMCs. All receptors derive from a woman under 30 in good health.

For this clonotype: This may be a read error, as it is one base from a much larger clone. This chain's CDR3 is CSARAMSSYGQYV. The CDR3, as DNA: TGCAGTGCTAGGGCCATGAGCTCCTACGGGCAGTACGTC. The chain recombines TRBV20-1 with TRBJ2-7; the D is unclear. CDR3 size: 13 residues. Germline V gene lookup returns CDR1 DFQATT and CDR2 SNEGSKA (reference sequence).

The table lists this clonotype with many counts. The rearrangement joins TRBV10-3 to TRBJ2-1; 8 bases fit TRBD2. In germline, CDR1 is ENHRY, CDR2 SYGVKD. This CDR3 is built from 15 residues. After removal of 2 bases from V and 4 bases from J, the junction contained 4 bases not matched to a gene. In DNA, the CDR3 is TGTGCCATCAGTGAGGATCTAGCGGGTTACAATGAGCAGTTCTTC. Its translation: CAISEDLAGYNEQFF.

This clonotype came up a few times. The chain is built from TRBV5-1 and TRBJ2-7, with TRBD2 matching over 8 bases. The germline V gene encodes CDR1 SGHRS and CDR2 YFSETQ. This CDR3 spans 14 amino acids. With 3 bases clipped from V and 6 bases from J, the junction kept 8 bases outside the gene matches. The CDR3 sequence is CASSWTGGPGEQYF. As DNA, the CDR3 is TGCGCCAGCAGCTGGACGGGAGGGCCAGGCGAGCAGTACTTC. Drawing the rest from reference TRBV5-1 and TRBJ2-7, the complete variable domain is KAGVTQTPRYLIKTRGQQVTLSCSPISGHRSVSWYQQTPGQGLQFLFEYFSETQRNKGNFPGRFSGRQFSNSRSEMNVSTLELGDSALYLCASSWTGGPGEQYFGPGTRLTVT.

This chain links TRBV11-2 with TRBJ2-7; 11 nucleotides match TRBD2. The germline V gene has CDR1 SGHAT and CDR2 FQNNGV. The CDR3 has 16 amino acids. After removal of 5 bases from V and 2 bases from J, the junction contained 8 bases not matched to a gene. The CDR3 is CASSVLIAGGPYEQYF. CDR3 bases: TGTGCCAGCAGCGTCCTGATAGCGGGAGGGCCCTACGAGCAGTACTTC.

There are many counts of this clonotype. This sequence joins TRBV12-3 or TRBV12-4 and TRBJ2-7, with D possibly being TRBD1 (5 bases). V lost 5 bases and J lost 0, with 8 bases in between. This CDR3 contains 13 residues. The CDR3 sequence: CASSPDTSYEQYF. The CDR3 region has the DNA TGTGCCAGCAGTCCGGACACCTCCTACGAGCAGTACTTC.

This clonotype was seen repeatedly, ten times or more. The chain links TRBV12-3 or TRBV12-4 to TRBJ1-1; TRBD1 is a possible D gene (6 bases). The CDR3 extends over 12 amino acids. Trimming pared 6 bases from V and 1 base from J, leaving 6 bases between. CDR3 nucleotides: TGTGCCAGCAGGGGACAGAACACTGAAGCTTTCTTT. It is translated as CASRGQNTEAFF.

This clonotype occurred many times. The CDR3 reads CSARSGNEQFF. As DNA, the CDR3 is TGCAGTGCTAGATCCGGGAATGAGCAGTTCTTC. The V and J genes are TRBV20-1 and TRBJ2-1; D call uncertain. The CDR3 contains 11 residues. Germline CDR1 is DFQATT and CDR2 is SNEGSKA (reference sequence). Trimming shortened V by 2 bases and J by 7 bases, and 6 bases separated the two germline ends.

This clonotype appeared many times. The CDR3 DNA is TGCAGTGCTCTGACTAGCGGGAGAGGCAATGAGCAGTTCTTC. This sequence encodes CSALTSGRGNEQFF. This chain links TRBV20-1 with TRBJ2-1; 12 nucleotides line up with TRBD2. Germline CDR1 and CDR2: DFQATT and SNEGSKA (reference sequence). The CDR3 has 14 amino acids. The V segment lost 5 bases and the J segment 6 bases; nucleotides outside the gene matches: 5.

This clonotype has more than one count but fewer than ten. The chain combines TRBV29-1 with TRBJ2-1; tentatively, D is TRBD2 (6 bases). This CDR3 spans 15 amino acids. The ends were cut back, 6 bases at V and 2 bases at J, with 17 bases in the middle. In germline, CDR1 is SQVTM, CDR2 ANQGSEA. CDR3 sequence (DNA): TGCAGCGTCCCCGTTGGGGGAGGTCCCTACAATGAGCAGTTCTTC. It translates to CSVPVGGGPYNEQFF.

Ten or more counts support this clonotype. The chain recombines TRBV12-3 or TRBV12-4 with TRBJ1-6, with 8 positions matching TRBD1. The CDR3 loop spans 13 amino acids. V lost 5 bases, J lost 7 bases, and 1 base stayed unmatched. CDR3 sequence (DNA): TGTGCCAGCAGTGGACAGGGAAATTCACCCCTCCACTTT. It yields the protein CASSGQGNSPLHF.

The chain has TRBV11-2 and TRBJ2-1; D is unresolved. Trimming took off 1 base at V and 8 bases at J, with 12 bases between the two ends. CDR1 and CDR2 from the germline V gene are SGHAT and FQNNGV. The CDR3 length is 14 residues. CDR3 in DNA: TGTGCCAGCAGCTTAGGCTCTAGATCCGATGAGCAGTTCTTC. Translation gives CASSLGSRSDEQFF. The variable domain in full, completed from reference TRBV11-2 and TRBJ2-1, reads EAGVAQSPRYKIIEKRQSVAFWCNPISGHATLYWYQQILGQGPKLLIQFQNNGVVDDSQLPKDRFSAERLKGVDSTLKIQPAKLEDSAVYLCASSLGSRSDEQFFGPGTRLTVL.

This clonotype was detected only a few times. The CDR3 nucleotides are TGTGCCAGCACTGATCTCGAGCAGTACGTC. Protein product: CASTDLEQYV. This rearrangement joins TRBV28 to TRBJ2-7; D call uncertain. CDR1 MDHEN and CDR2 SYDVKM come from the germline V gene. The CDR3 sequence is 10 residues long. V lost 7 bases, J lost 6 bases, and 7 bases lay in between.

V gene TRBV9 combines with J gene TRBJ2-5; TRBD1 or TRBD2 may be the D gene (5 bases each). V was shortened by 3 bases and J by 2 bases, with 11 bases between the two germline ends. Germline loops: CDR1 SGDLS, CDR2 YYNGEE. The CDR3 length is 14 residues. The CDR3, as DNA: TGTGCCAGCAGCGCATGGGGGATGCAAGAGACCCAGTACTTC. Translated: CASSAWGMQETQYF.

The rearrangement links TRBV7-9 to TRBJ2-5; TRBD2 aligns across 9 bases. The germline CDR1 and CDR2 sequences are SEHNR and FQNEAQ (reference sequence). The CDR3 extends over 15 amino acids. Trimming took 5 bases from V and 2 from J; bases not matched to a gene: 6. CDR3 protein: CASSPRLAVQETQYF. In DNA form, the CDR3 reads TGTGCCAGCAGCCCTAGACTAGCGGTACAAGAGACCCAGTACTTC. The full variable domain, completed using reference TRBV7-9 and TRBJ2-5, is DTGVSQNPRHKITKRGQNVTFRCDPISEHNRLYWYRQTLGQGPEFLTYFQNEAQLEKSRLLSDRFSAERPKGSFSTLEIQRTEQGDSAMYLCASSPRLAVQETQYFGPGTRLLVL.